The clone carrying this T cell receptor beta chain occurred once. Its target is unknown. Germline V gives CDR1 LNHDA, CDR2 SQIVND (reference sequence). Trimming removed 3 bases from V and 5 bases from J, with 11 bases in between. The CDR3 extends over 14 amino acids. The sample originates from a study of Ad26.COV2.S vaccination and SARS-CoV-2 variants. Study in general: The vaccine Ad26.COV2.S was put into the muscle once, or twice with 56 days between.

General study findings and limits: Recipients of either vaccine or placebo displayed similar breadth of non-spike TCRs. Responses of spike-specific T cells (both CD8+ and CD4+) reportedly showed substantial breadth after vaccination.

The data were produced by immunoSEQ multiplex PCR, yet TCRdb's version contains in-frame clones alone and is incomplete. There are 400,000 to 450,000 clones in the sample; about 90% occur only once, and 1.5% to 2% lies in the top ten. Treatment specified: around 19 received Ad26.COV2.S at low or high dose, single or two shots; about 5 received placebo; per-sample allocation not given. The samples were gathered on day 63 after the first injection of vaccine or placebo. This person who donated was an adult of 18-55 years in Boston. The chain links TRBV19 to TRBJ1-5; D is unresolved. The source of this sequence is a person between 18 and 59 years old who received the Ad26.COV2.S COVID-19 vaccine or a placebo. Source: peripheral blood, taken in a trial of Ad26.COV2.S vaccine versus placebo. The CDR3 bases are TGTGCCAGTAGTATCGGCAGGCCTGATCAGCCCCAGCATTTT. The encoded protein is CASSIGRPDQPQHF.